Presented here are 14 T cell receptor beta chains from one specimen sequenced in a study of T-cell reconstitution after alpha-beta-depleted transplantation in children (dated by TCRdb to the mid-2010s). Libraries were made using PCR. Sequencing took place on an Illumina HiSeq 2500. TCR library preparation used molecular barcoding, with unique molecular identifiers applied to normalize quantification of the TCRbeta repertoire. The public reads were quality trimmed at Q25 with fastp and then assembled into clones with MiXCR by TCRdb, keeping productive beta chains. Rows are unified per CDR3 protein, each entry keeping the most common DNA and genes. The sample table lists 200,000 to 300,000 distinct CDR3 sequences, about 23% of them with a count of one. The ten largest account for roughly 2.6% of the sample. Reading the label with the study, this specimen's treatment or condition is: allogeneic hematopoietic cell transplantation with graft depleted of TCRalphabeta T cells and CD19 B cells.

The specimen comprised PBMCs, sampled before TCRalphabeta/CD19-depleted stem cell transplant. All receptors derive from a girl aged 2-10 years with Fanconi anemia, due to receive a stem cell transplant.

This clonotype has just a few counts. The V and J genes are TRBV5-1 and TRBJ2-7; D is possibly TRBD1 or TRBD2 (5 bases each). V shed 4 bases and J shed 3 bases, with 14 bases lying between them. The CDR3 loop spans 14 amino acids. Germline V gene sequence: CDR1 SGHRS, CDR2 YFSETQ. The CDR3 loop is CASSPGDLRYEQYF. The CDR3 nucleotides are TGCGCCAGCAGCCCCGGGGACCTCCGCTACGAGCAGTACTTC.

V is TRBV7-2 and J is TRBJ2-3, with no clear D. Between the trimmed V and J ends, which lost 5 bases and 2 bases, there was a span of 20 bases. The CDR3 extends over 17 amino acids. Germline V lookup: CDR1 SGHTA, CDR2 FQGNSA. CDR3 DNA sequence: TGTGCCAGCAGCCGTTACGGCCGGGCTAACCCCACAGATACGCAGTATTTT. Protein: CASSRYGRANPTDTQYF.

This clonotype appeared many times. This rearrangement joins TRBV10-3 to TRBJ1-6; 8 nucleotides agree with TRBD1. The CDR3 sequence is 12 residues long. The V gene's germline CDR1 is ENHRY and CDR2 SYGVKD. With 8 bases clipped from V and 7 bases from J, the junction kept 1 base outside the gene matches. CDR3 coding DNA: TGTGCCATCCGACAGGGGAATTCACCCCTCCACTTT. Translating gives CAIRQGNSPLHF.

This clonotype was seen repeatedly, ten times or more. This CDR3 reads CATSRDFHGSSYEQYF. The CDR3 DNA reads TGTGCCACCAGCAGAGATTTTCACGGTAGCTCCTACGAGCAGTACTTC. The chain employs TRBV15 and TRBJ2-7; no firm D call. CDR3 length: 16 amino acids. Germline V gives CDR1 LNHNV, CDR2 YYDKDF (reference sequence). Trimming removed 0 bases at V and 0 bases at J, with 12 bases between.

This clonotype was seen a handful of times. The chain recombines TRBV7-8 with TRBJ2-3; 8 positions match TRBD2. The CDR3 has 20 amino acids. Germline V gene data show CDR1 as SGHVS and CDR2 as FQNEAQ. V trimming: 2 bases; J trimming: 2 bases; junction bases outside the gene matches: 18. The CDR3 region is CASSLRRREAQLTLTDTQYF. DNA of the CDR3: TGTGCCAGCAGCTTAAGAAGGCGGGAGGCCCAACTCACCCTCACAGATACGCAGTATTTT.

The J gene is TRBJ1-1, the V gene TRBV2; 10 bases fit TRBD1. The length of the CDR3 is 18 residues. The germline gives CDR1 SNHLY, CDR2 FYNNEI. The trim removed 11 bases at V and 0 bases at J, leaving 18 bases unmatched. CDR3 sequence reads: CAFCLWTGGTFMNTEAFF. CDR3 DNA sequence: TGTGCCTTCTGTCTCTGGACAGGGGGGACCTTCATGAACACTGAAGCTTTCTTT.

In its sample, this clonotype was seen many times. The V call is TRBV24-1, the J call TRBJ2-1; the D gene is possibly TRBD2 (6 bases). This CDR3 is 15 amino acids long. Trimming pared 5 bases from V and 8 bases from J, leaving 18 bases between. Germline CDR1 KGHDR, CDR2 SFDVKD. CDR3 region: CATSGGLLQMDEQFF. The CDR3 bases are TGTGCCACCAGTGGCGGACTACTCCAGATGGATGAGCAGTTCTTC.

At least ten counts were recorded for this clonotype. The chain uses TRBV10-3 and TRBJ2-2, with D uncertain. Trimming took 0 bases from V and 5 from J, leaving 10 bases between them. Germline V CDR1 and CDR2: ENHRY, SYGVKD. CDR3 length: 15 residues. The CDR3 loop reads CAISESTQLTGELFF. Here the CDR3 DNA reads TGTGCCATCAGTGAGTCGACACAGCTAACCGGGGAGCTGTTTTTT.

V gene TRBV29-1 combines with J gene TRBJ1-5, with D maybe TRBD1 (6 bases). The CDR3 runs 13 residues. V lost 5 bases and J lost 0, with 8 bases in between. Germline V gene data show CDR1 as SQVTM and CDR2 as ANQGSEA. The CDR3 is CSVRTASNQPQHF. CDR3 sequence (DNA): TGCAGCGTTCGGACAGCTAGCAATCAGCCCCAGCATTTT.

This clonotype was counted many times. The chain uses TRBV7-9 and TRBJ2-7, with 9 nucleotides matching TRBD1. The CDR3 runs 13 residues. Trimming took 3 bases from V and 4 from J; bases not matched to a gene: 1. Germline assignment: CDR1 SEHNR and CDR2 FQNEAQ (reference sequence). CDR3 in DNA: TGTGCCAGCAGCTTCGGGACAGGGTACGAGCAGTACTTC. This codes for CASSFGTGYEQYF.

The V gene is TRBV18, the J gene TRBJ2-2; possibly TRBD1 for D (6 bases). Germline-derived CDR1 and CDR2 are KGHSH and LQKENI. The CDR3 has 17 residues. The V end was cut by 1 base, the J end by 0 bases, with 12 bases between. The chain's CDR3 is CASSPRTAQANTGELFF. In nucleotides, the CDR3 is TGTGCCAGCTCACCACGGACAGCCCAAGCGAACACCGGGGAGCTGTTTTTT.

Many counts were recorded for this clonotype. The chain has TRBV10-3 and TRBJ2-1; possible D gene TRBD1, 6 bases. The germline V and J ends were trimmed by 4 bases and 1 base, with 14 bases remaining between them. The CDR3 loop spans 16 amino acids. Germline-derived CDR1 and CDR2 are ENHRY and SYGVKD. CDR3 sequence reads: CAISGGGSRSYNEQFF. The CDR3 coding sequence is TGTGCCATCAGTGGAGGGGGATCGAGGTCCTACAATGAGCAGTTCTTC.

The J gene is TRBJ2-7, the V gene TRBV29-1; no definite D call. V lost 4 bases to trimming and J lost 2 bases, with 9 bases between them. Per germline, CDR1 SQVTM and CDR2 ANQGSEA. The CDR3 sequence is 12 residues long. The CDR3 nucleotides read TGCAGCGTTGCTCCAGGAGCCTACGAGCAGTACTTC. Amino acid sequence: CSVAPGAYEQYF.

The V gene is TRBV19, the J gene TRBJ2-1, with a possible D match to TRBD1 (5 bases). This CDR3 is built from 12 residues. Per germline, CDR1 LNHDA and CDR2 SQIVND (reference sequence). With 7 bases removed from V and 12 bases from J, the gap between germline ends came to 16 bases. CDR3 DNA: TGTGCCAGTAAAATGCAGGGCGGTACGCAGTTCTTC. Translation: CASKMQGGTQFF.